This passage covers 15 T cell receptor beta chains from one sample sequenced in a study of T cell responses to AZD1222 COVID-19 vaccine. Only in-frame clones appear in the TCRdb table, and some are missing; sequencing was by immunoSEQ multiplex PCR. This table has 45,000 to 55,000 clones, approximately 79% appearing once. Source: peripheral blood, taken on day 0 of AZD1222 vaccination. The receptors stem from an adult in good health.

The chain uses TRBV9 and TRBJ2-3, with D uncertain. V was pared by 1 base and J by 0 bases, with 6 bases between. Germline lookup yields CDR1 SGDLS and CDR2 YYNGEE. This CDR3 spans 14 amino acids. The CDR3: CASSVFVSTDTQYF. Here the CDR3 DNA reads TGTGCCAGCAGCGTATTTGTTAGCACAGATACGCAGTATTTT. Filled out from reference TRBV9 and TRBJ2-3, the complete variable domain reads DSGVTQTPKHLITATGQRVTLRCSPRSGDLSVYWYQQSLDQGLQFLIQYYNGEERAKGNILERFSAQQFPDLHSELNLSSLELGDSALYFCASSVFVSTDTQYFGPGTRLTVL.

CDR3 DNA sequence: TGTGCCAGCAGCCCAAGCCCCTCATTCAATGAGCAGTTCTTC. Its protein is CASSPSPSFNEQFF. The V gene is TRBV3-1 (or the pseudogene TRBV3-2), the J gene TRBJ2-1; no definite D call. The V gene's germline CDR1 is LGHDT and CDR2 YNNKEL (reference sequence). This CDR3 has 14 residues. V was pared by 4 bases and J by 6 bases, with 13 bases between.

V is TRBV20-1 and J is TRBJ2-3; a possible D gene is TRBD2 (6 bases). CDR3 size: 15 residues. In germline, CDR1 is DFQATT, CDR2 SNEGSKA (reference sequence). V dropped 3 bases and J dropped 4 bases, with 17 bases sitting between them. CDR3 sequence: CSASKLSRRADTQYF. The CDR3 bases are TGCAGTGCTAGTAAACTTTCGAGGAGGGCAGATACGCAGTATTTT.

The chain has TRBV7-9 and TRBJ1-6, with 7 bases aligning to TRBD1. Germline V gene lookup returns CDR1 SEHNR and CDR2 FQNEAQ (reference sequence). V dropped 7 bases and J dropped 6; count of bases not matched to a gene: 12. The CDR3 consists of 16 residues. CDR3 protein: CASNEGDRSLNSPLHF. The CDR3 nucleotides read TGTGCCAGCAACGAGGGGGACAGATCACTTAATTCACCCCTCCACTTT.

V and J are TRBV12-5 and TRBJ1-1, with D unresolved. Trimming removed 1 base at V and 13 bases at J, with 16 bases between. The CDR3 spans 13 residues. Germline loops: CDR1 LGHNT, CDR2 FRNRAP. CDR3: CASGLAQRAGDFF. CDR3 nucleotides: TGTGCTAGTGGTTTGGCACAGCGGGCTGGGGATTTCTTT.

J is TRBJ1-4 and V is TRBV28, with 7 nucleotides matching TRBD1. J lost 4 bases, V lost 1 base, and 15 bases had no gene match. This CDR3 has 19 amino acids. Looked up from germline, CDR1 is MDHEN and CDR2 is SYDVKM. The CDR3 nucleotides read TGTGCCAGCAGTTTATCCCCCCGCCGACAGGGCCGCAATAATGAAAAACTGTTTTTT. Translating it yields CASSLSPRRQGRNNEKLFF.

V usage is TRBV30 and J usage is TRBJ1-2, with D possibly matching TRBD1 (5 bases). The CDR3 loop spans 14 amino acids. CDR1 GTSNPN and CDR2 SVGIG come from the germline V gene (reference sequence). Trimming cost V 7 bases and J 4 bases, with 19 bases left between them. CDR3 nucleotide sequence: TGTGCCTCCCCCATTCGGAGGGGCCCCTATGGCTACACCTTC. As protein: CASPIRRGPYGYTF.

This chain connects TRBV10-1 to TRBJ2-1; 13 bases agree with TRBD2. The V and J ends lost 10 bases and 8 bases, in that order; junction bases with no gene match: 8. The CDR3 consists of 14 residues. CDR1 WNHNN and CDR2 SYGVQD come from the germline V gene (reference sequence). The CDR3 nucleotides are TGCGCCACCGTGGGGACTAGCGGGAACCATGAGCAGTTCTTC. It codes for CATVGTSGNHEQFF.

V and J are TRBV7-2 and TRBJ1-6, with a weak D call TRBD1 (5 bases). This CDR3 is built from 19 residues. Trimming took 4 bases from V and 7 from J, leaving 26 bases between them. In germline, CDR1 is SGHTA, CDR2 FQGNSA. The CDR3 spells CASSSWRGRPGPRNSPLHF. CDR3 in DNA: TGTGCCAGCAGCTCATGGAGGGGCCGCCCCGGACCTCGAAATTCACCCCTCCACTTT.

The chain combines TRBV5-4 with TRBJ2-5, with 7 positions matching TRBD2. Germline V gene data show CDR1 as SGHNT and CDR2 as YYREEE (reference sequence). CDR3 size: 16 residues. With 4 bases clipped from V and 2 bases from J, the junction kept 11 bases outside the gene matches. DNA for the CDR3: TGTGCCAGCAGCGCGGCCCAGCGGGGAGCACAAGAGACCCAGTACTTC. Translating it yields CASSAAQRGAQETQYF.

This clone has more than one count but fewer than ten. The rearrangement uses TRBV4-2 and TRBJ1-6; no clear D. Per germline, CDR1 LGHNA and CDR2 YNFKEQ. This CDR3 has 14 amino acids. V was shortened by 7 bases and J by 3 bases, with 10 bases between the two germline ends. The CDR3 bases are TGTGCCAGCACCCCGGCGGGCTATAATTCACCCCTCCACTTT. Protein: CASTPAGYNSPLHF.

The DNA for the CDR3 is TGTGCCAGCAGCAAGGGATCCCTCGTTGGCTACACCTTC. It yields the protein CASSKGSLVGYTF. V is TRBV5-4 and J is TRBJ1-2; D gene uncertain. Germline values: CDR1 SGHNT, CDR2 YYREEE (reference sequence). Trimming pared 4 bases from V and 7 bases from J, leaving 14 bases between. CDR3 length equals 13 residues.

This clone was recorded only once. The rearrangement links TRBV6-1 to TRBJ2-7; D is uncertain. The CDR3 contains 13 residues. The germline V and J ends were trimmed by 3 bases and 5 bases, with 11 bases remaining between them. Per the germline V gene, CDR1 is MNHNS and CDR2 is SASEGT. CDR3 region: CASSEAGQDEQYF. The CDR3 DNA reads TGTGCCAGCAGTGAGGCAGGCCAGGACGAGCAGTACTTC.

The chain employs TRBV16 and TRBJ1-2; unclear D gene. CDR3 size: 13 residues. Germline CDR1 and CDR2: KGHSY and FQNENV. The V end was cut by 1 base, the J end by 4 bases, with 7 bases between. The DNA for the CDR3 is TGTGCCAGCAGCCAATACATCTCCTATGGCTACACCTTC. This sequence encodes CASSQYISYGYTF.

The V gene is TRBV27, the J gene TRBJ1-1; 8 bases align to TRBD1. This CDR3 has 16 residues. With V trimmed by 6 bases and J by 4 bases, 13 bases remained unmatched. CDR1 is MNHEY and CDR2 is SMNVEV in the germline V gene (reference sequence). CDR3 amino acids: CASRPTGGALGTEAFF. For the CDR3, the DNA is TGTGCCAGCAGACCAACAGGGGGAGCTTTGGGCACTGAAGCTTTCTTT.